A single TCR beta chain is shown here with its context. Its specificity is not known. Compared with germline, one end of the junction differs, possibly owing to a read error. This sample stems from a study of cytomegalovirus exposure and HLA in healthy donors. The study's findings and limits: Highest at DRB1 and lowest at HLA-C, TCR association rates differed among HLA loci in a later analysis. TCR beta sequences reportedly predicted the HLA-A and HLA-B alleles of most subjects accurately.

The germline CDR1 and CDR2 sequences are MNHNS and SASEGT. This CDR3 is 15 amino acids long. Primers for the PCR totalled 60 Vbeta and 13 Jbeta. Profiled with immunoSEQ multiplex PCR; TCRdb holds only in-frame clones, not every one. The sample consists of 200,000 to 250,000 clones, approximately 80% of them appearing once. What was sequenced was PBMCs. The sequence derives from a man aged 45-60 years in good health and CMV-seronegative. The V call is TRBV6-1, the J call TRBJ1-3; unclear D gene. The CDR3 spells CASSEGRGSGNTIYF. CDR3 bases: TGTGCTAGCAGTGAAGGGCGAGGTTCTGGAAACACCATATATTTT.